The sequence of this T cell receptor beta chain was determined in a study of blood T cell repertoires in COVID-19. Study context: The United States, Italy and Spain supplied acute and convalescent COVID-19 samples.

As processed by the authors: Cell counts per sample came from amplifying reference gene primers. Some clones are missing from TCRdb's copy, which holds only in-frame ones; the method was immunoSEQ multiplex PCR. That table supplies the V and J calls and clone size; D and trimming were determined from the DNA. Of 30,000 or so clones in the sample, about 90% were seen once. This CDR3 region has 11 residues. Trimming removed 5 bases at V and 10 bases at J, with 9 bases between. Per the germline V gene, CDR1 is SGHTA and CDR2 is FQGNSA. V and J are TRBV7-2 and TRBJ2-1; D gene unclear. This receptor was identified in a human donor with active COVID-19. The donor label of this sample is uncertain. Sequences were obtained from peripheral blood. The CDR3, as DNA: TGTGCCAGCAGCCTACTGATGGAGCAGTTCTTC. Translation gives CASSLLMEQFF.